By sample share, the clone carrying this T cell receptor beta chain is medium-sized. Live CD3+CD8+TCRalphabeta+ cells were sorted into four subsets by PD-1 and/or TIGIT. This sample was included in a study of circulating CD8 cells and anti-PD-1 response in melanoma. The QIAseq Immune Repertoire TCR panel built the libraries from approximately 16 ng of total RNA. TCRdb itself ran the reads through MiXCR, one entry per CDR3 protein. The sample contains fewer than 1,000 distinct CDR3 sequences, 9.5% to 13% of which appear only once. This TCR derives from a human donor with melanoma. Sequenced here: CD8+ T cells from PBMCs, sampled at baseline or after one month of anti-PD-1 therapy (not recorded which).

The CDR3 DNA is TGCAGCGTTGTTCGGGGGACAGGGAATGGCGAGCAGTACTTC. Residues: CSVVRGTGNGEQYF. The rearrangement links TRBV29-1 to TRBJ2-7, with TRBD1 matching 9 bases. After removal of 4 bases from V and 6 bases from J, the junction contained 10 bases not matched to a gene. Germline lookup yields CDR1 SQVTM and CDR2 ANQGSEA. The CDR3 totals 14 residues.